Reported below is one T cell receptor (beta chain). The CDR3 totals 18 residues. The junction had 15 bases not matched to a gene; V was cut back by 3 bases and J by 2 bases. CDR1 is SGDLS and CDR2 is YYNGEE in the germline V gene. This record belongs to a study of technical replicates of blood from a few donors. TCRdb's table, derived via immunoSEQ multiplex PCR, lists solely in-frame clones and lacks some. The data contain 98,000 or so clones, 95% of them seen just once; the ten biggest clones take up around 0.21%. The receptor was derived from a human donor in good health. The sample consisted of T cells isolated from PBMCs. The gene calls are TRBV9 and TRBJ2-3; 7 bases line up with TRBD2. The CDR3 DNA follows: TGTGCCAGCAGCGCCACACACCGGCGGGAGTGGAACACAGATACGCAGTATTTT. Protein product: CASSATHRREWNTDTQYF.